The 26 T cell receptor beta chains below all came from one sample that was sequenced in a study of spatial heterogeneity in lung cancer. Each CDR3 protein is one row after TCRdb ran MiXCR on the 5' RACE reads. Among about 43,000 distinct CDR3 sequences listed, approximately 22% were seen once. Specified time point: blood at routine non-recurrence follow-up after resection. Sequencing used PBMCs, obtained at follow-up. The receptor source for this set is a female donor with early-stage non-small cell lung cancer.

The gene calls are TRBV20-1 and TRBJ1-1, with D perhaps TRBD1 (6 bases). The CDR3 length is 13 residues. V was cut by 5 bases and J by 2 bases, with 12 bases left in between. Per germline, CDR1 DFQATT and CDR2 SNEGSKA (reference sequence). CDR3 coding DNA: TGCAGTGCTGAGGACAGATTCAACACTGAAGCTTTCTTT. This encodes CSAEDRFNTEAFF.

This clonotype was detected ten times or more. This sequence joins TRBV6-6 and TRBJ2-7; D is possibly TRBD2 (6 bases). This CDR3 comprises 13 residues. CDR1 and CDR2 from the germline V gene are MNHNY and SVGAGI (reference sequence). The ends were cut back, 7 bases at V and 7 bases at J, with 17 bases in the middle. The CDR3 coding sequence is TGTGCCAGCACCCGGGAACGCGCGGGAGAGCAGTACGTC. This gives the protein CASTRERAGEQYV.

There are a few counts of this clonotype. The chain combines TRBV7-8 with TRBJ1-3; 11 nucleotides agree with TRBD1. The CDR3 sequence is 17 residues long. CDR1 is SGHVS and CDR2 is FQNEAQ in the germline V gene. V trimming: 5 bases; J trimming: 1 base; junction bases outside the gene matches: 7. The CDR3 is CASSARRDRGSGNTIYF. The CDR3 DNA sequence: TGTGCCAGCAGCGCCCGTCGGGACAGGGGGTCTGGAAACACCATATATTTT.

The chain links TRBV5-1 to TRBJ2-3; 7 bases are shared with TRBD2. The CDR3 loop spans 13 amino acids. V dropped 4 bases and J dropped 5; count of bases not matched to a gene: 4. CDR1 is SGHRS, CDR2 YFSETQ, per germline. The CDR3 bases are TGCGCCAGCAGCAGTCGGGAGGAAGATACGCAGTATTTT. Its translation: CASSSREEDTQYF. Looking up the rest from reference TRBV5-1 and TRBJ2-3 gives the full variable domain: KAGVTQTPRYLIKTRGQQVTLSCSPISGHRSVSWYQQTPGQGLQFLFEYFSETQRNKGNFPGRFSGRQFSNSRSEMNVSTLELGDSALYLCASSSREEDTQYFGPGTRLTVL.

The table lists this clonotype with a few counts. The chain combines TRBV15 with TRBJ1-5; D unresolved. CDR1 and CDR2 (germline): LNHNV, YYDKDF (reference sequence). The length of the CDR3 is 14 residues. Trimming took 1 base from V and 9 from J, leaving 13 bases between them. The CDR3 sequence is CATSRGASKGPQHF. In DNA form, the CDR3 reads TGTGCCACCAGCAGAGGGGCCAGCAAGGGGCCCCAGCATTTT.

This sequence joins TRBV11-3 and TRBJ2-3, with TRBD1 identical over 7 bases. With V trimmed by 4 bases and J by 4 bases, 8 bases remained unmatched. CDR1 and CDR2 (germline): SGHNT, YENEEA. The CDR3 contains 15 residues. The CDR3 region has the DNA TGTGCCAGCAGCTCCCAACAGACAGGGTCAGATACGCAGTATTTT. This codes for CASSSQQTGSDTQYF.

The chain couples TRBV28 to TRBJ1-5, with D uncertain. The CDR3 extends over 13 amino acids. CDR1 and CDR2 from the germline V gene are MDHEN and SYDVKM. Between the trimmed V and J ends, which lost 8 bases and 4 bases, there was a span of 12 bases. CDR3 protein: CASLVAGNQPQHF. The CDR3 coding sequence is TGTGCCAGCCTGGTGGCAGGAAATCAGCCCCAGCATTTT.

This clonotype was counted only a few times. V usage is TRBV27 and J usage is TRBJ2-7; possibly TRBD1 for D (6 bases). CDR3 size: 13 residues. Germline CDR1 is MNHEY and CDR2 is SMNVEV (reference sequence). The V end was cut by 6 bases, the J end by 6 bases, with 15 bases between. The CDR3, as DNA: TGTGCCAGCAGCATCCCGACGACAGGCGAGCAGTACTTC. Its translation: CASSIPTTGEQYF.

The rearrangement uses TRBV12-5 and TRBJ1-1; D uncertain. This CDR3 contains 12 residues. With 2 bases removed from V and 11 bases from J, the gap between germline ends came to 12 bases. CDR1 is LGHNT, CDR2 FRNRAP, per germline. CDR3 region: CASGLPLSDAFF. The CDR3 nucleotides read TGTGCTAGTGGTTTGCCTCTTTCCGATGCTTTCTTT.

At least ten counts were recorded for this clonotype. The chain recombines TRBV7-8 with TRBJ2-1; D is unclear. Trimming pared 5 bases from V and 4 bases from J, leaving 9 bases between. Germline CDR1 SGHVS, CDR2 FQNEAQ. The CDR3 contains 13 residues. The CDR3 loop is CASSGWSYNEQFF. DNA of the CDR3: TGTGCCAGCAGCGGGTGGAGTTACAATGAGCAGTTCTTC.

CDR3 amino acids: CASSQTSGEETQYF. DNA for the CDR3: TGTGCCAGCAGCCAAACTAGCGGGGAAGAGACCCAGTACTTC. The chain joins TRBV3-1 to TRBJ2-5, with 10 bases lining up with TRBD2. V lost 2 bases, J lost 3 bases, and 0 bases stayed unmatched. Germline CDR1 reads LGHDT; CDR2 reads YNNKEL (reference sequence). The CDR3 loop spans 14 amino acids.

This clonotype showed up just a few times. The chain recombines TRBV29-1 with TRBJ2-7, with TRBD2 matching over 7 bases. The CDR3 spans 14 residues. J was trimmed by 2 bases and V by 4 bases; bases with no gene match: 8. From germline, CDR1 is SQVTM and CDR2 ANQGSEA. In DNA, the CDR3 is TGCAGCGTTGGGTTAGCGGGTCCCCCCTACGAGCAGTACTTC. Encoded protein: CSVGLAGPPYEQYF.

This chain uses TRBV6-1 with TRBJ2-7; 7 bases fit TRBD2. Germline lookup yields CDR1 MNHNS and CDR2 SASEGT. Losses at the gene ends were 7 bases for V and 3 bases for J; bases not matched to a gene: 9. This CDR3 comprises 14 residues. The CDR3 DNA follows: TGTGCCAGCATCCCGGGACTAAACCACTACGAGCAGTACTTC. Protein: CASIPGLNHYEQYF.

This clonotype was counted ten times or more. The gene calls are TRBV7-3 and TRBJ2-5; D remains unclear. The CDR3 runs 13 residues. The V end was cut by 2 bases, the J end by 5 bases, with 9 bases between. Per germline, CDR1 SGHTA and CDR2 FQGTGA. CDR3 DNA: TGTGCCAGCAGCTTAGGATCCTTGGAGACCCAGTACTTC. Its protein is CASSLGSLETQYF.

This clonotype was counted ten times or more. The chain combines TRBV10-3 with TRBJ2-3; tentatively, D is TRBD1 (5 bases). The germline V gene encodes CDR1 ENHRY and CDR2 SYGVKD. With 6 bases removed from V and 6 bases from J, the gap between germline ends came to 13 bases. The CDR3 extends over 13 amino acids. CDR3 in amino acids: CAIRQESGDTQYF. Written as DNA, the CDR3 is TGTGCCATCAGGCAGGAGTCAGGGGATACGCAGTATTTT.

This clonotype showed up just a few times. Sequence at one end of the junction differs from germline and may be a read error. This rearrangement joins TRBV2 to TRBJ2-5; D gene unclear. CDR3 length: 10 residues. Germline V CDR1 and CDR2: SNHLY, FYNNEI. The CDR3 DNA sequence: TGTGCCAGCAGGGAAGAGACCCAGTACTTC. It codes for CASREETQYF. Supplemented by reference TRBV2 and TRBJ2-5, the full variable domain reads EPEVTQTPSHQVTQMGQEVILRCVPISNHLYFYWYRQILGQKVEFLVSFYNNEISEKSEIFDDQFSVERPDGSNFTLKIRSTKLEDSAMYFCASREETQYFGPGTRLLVL.

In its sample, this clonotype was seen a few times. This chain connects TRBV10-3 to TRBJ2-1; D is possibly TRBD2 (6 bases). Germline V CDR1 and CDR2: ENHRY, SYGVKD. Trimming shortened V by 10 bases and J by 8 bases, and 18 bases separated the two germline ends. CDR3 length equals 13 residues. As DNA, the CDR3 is TGTGCCACCATGGCGGGGATCGAGGATGAGCAGTTCTTC. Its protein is CATMAGIEDEQFF.

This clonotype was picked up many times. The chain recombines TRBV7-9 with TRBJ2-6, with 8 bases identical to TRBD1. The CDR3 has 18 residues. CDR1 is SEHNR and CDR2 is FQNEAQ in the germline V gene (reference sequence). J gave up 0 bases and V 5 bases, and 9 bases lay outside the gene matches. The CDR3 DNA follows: TGTGCCAGCAGCGCAAAGGACAGGGACCCCTCTGGGGCCAACGTCCTGACTTTC. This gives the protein CASSAKDRDPSGANVLTF.

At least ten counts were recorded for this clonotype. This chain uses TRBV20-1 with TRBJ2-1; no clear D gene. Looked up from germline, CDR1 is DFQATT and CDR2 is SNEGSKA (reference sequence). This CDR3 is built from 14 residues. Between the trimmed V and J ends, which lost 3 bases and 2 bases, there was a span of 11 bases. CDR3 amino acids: CSARDQSTYNEQFF. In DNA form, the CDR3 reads TGCAGTGCTAGGGACCAATCGACCTACAATGAGCAGTTCTTC.

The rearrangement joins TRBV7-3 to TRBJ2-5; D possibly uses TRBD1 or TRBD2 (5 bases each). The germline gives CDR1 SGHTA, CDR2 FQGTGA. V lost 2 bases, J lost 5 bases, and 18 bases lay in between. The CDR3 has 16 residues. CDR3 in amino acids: CASSLDRARGQETQYF. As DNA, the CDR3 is TGTGCCAGCAGCTTAGACCGGGCCCGGGGCCAGGAGACCCAGTACTTC.

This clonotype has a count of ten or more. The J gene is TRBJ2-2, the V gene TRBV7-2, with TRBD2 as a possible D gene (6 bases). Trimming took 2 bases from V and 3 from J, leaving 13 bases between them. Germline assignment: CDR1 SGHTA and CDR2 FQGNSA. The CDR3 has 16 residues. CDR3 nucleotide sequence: TGTGCCAGCAGCTTAAATCCGGGAGCCGACACCGGGGAGCTGTTTTTT. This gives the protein CASSLNPGADTGELFF.

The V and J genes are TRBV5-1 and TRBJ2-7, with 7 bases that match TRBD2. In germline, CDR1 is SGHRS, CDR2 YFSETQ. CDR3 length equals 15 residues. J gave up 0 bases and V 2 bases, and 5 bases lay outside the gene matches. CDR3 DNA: TGCGCCAGCAGCTTAGGCGGGAGCCTCTCCTACGAGCAGTACTTC. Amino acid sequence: CASSLGGSLSYEQYF.

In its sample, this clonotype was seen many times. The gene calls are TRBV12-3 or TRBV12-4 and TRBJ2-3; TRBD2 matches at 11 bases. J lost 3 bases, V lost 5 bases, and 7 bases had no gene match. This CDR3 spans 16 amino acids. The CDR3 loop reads CASSRSGRARTDTQYF. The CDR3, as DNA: TGTGCCAGCAGTCGTAGCGGGAGGGCCAGGACAGATACGCAGTATTTT.

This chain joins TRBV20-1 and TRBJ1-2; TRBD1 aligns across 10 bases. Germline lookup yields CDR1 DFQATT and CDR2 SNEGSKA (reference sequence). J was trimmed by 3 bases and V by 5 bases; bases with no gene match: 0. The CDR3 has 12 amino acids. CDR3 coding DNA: TGCAGTGCTGGACAGGGGGACTATGGCTACACCTTC. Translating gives CSAGQGDYGYTF.

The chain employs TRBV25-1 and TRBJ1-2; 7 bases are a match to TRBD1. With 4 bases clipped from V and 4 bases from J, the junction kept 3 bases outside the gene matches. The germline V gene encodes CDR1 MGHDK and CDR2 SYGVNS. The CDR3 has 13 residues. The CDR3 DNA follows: TGTGCCAGCAGTGGACAGGGTCTCTATGGCTACACCTTC. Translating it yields CASSGQGLYGYTF.

CDR3 amino acids: CSLGLAGGEQFF. CDR3 in DNA: TGCAGCTTGGGACTAGCGGGAGGTGAGCAGTTCTTC. The chain has TRBV29-1 and TRBJ2-1, with TRBD2 matching 15 bases. V shed 8 bases, J shed 9 bases, and the junction held 2 bases outside the gene matches. The CDR3 totals 12 residues. Germline V gene data show CDR1 as SQVTM and CDR2 as ANQGSEA.